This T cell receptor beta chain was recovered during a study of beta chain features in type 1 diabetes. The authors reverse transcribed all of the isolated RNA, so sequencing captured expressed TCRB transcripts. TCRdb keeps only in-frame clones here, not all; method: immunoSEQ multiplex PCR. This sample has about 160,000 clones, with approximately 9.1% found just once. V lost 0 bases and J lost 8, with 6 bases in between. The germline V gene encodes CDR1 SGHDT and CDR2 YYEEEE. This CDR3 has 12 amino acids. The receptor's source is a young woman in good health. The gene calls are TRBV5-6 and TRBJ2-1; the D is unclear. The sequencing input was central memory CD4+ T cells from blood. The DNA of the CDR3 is TGTGCCAGCAGCTTGGGTAACTATGAGCAGTTCTTC. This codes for CASSLGNYEQFF.